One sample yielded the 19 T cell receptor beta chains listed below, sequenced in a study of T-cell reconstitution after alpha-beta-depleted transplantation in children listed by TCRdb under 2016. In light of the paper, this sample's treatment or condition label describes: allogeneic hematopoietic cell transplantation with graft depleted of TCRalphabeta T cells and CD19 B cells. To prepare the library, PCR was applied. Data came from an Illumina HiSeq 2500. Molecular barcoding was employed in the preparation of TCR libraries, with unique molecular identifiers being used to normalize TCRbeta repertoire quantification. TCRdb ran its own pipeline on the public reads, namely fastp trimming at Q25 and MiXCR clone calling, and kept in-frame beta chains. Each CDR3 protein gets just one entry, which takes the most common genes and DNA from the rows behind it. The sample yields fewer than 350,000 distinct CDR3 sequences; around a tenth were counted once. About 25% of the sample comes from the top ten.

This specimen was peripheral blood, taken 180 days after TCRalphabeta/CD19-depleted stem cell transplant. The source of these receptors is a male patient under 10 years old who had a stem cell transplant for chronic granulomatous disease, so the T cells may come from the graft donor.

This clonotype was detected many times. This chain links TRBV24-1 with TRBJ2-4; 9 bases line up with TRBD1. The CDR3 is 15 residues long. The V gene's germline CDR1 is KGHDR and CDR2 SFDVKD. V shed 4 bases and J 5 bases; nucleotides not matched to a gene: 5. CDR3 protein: CATSDRRTGENIQYF. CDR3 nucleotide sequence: TGTGCCACCAGTGACCGTCGGACAGGGGAAAACATTCAGTACTTC.

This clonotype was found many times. CDR3 residues: CASSHWAGGQASFNQPQHF. The DNA of the CDR3 is TGCGCCAGCAGTCACTGGGCTGGGGGACAGGCTTCCTTCAATCAGCCCCAGCATTTT. The chain recombines TRBV5-1 with TRBJ1-5, with 8 bases that match TRBD1. The CDR3 extends over 19 amino acids. Germline V gene lookup returns CDR1 SGHRS and CDR2 YFSETQ. V was clipped by 5 bases and J by 3 bases; unmatched bases: 19.

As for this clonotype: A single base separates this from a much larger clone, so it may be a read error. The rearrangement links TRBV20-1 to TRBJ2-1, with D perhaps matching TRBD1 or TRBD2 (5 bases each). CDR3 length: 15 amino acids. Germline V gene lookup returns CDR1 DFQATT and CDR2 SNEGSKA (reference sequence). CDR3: CSARDGGLAYKEQFF. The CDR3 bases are TGCAGTGCTAGAGATGGGGGATTAGCCTACAAGGAGCAGTTCTTC.

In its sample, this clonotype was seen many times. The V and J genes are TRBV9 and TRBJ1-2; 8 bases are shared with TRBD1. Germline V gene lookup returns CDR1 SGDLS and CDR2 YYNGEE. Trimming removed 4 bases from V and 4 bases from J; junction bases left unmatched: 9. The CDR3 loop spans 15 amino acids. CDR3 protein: CASSFGTGGSYGYTF. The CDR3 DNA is TGTGCCAGCAGCTTCGGGACAGGAGGTAGCTATGGCTACACCTTC. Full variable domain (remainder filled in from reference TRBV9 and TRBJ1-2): DSGVTQTPKHLITATGQRVTLRCSPRSGDLSVYWYQQSLDQGLQFLIQYYNGEERAKGNILERFSAQQFPDLHSELNLSSLELGDSALYFCASSFGTGGSYGYTFGSGTRLTVV.

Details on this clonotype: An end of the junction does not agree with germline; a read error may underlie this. CDR3 DNA sequence: TGCAGTGCTACGGGACCAGCGGACAATGAGCAGTCCTTC. Translation gives CSATGPADNEQSF. The genes are TRBV20-1 and TRBJ2-1, with D perhaps assigned TRBD1 or TRBD2 (5 bases each). Germline lookup yields CDR1 DFQATT and CDR2 SNEGSKA (reference sequence). The CDR3 covers 13 residues.

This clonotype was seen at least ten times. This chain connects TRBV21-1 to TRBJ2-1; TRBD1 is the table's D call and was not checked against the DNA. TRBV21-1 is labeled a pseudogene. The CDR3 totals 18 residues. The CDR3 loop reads CASSTRDLAGSSYNEQFF. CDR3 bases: TGTGCCAGCAGCACCCGGGACCTCGCAGGCAGCTCCTACAATGAGCAGTTCTTC.

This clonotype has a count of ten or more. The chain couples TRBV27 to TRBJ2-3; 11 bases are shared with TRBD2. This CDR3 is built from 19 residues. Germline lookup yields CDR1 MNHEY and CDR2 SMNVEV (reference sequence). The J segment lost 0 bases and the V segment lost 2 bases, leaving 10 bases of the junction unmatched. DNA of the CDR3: TGTGCCAGCAGTTTAACTGGACTAGCGGGCGGAGCTAGCACAGATACGCAGTATTTT. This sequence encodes CASSLTGLAGGASTDTQYF.

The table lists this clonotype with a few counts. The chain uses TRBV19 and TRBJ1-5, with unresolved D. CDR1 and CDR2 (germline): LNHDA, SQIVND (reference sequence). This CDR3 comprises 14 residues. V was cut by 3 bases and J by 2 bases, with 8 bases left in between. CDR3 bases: TGTGCCAGTAGTATTTACGCGGGCAATCAGCCCCAGCATTTT. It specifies CASSIYAGNQPQHF. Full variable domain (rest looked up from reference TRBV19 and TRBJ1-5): DGGITQSPKYLFRKEGQNVTLSCEQNLNHDAMYWYRQDPGQGLRLIYYSQIVNDFQKGDIAEGYSVSREKKESFPLTVTSAQKNPTAFYLCASSIYAGNQPQHFGDGTRLSIL.

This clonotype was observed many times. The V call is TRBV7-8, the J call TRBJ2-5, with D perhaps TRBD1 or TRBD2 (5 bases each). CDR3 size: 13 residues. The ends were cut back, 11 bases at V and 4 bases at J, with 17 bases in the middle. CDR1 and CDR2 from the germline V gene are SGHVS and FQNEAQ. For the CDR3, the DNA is TGTGCCGTGCCGGGGCCAGGTGGAGAGACCCAGTACTTC. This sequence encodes CAVPGPGGETQYF.

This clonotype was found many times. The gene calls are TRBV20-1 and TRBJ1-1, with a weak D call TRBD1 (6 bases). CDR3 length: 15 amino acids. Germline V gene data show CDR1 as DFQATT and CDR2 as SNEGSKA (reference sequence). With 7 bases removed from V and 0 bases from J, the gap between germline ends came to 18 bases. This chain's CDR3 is CSGTLAGAVNTEAFF. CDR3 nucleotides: TGCAGTGGCACCCTGGCGGGGGCAGTGAACACTGAAGCTTTCTTT.

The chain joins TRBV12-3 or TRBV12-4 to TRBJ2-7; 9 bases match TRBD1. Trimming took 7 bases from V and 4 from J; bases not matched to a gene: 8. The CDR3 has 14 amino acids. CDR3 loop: CASTQGTGLYEQYF. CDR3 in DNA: TGTGCCAGCACCCAGGGGACAGGGCTGTACGAGCAGTACTTC.

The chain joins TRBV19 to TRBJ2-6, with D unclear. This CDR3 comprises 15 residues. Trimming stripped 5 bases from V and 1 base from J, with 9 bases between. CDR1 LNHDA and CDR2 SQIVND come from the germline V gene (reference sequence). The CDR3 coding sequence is TGTGCCAGTAGTCTTCGGAGATCTGGGGCCAACGTCCTGACTTTC. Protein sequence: CASSLRRSGANVLTF.

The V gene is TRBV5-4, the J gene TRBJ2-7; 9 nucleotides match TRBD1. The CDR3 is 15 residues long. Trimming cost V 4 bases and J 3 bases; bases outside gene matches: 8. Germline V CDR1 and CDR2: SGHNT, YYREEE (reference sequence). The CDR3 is CASSPTGTGYYEQYF. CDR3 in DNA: TGTGCCAGCAGCCCAACCGGGACAGGGTACTACGAGCAGTACTTC. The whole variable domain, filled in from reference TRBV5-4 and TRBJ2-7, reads ETGVTQSPTHLIKTRGQQVTLRCSSQSGHNTVSWYQQALGQGPQFIFQYYREEENGRGNFPPRFSGLQFPNYSSELNVNALELDDSALYLCASSPTGTGYYEQYFGPGTRLTVT.

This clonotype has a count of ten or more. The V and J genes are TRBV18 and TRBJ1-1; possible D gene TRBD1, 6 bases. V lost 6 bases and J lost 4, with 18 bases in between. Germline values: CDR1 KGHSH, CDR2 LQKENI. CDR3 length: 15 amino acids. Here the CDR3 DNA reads TGTGCCAGCTCCGTGGTGGGGGCGCTGGGCACTGAAGCTTTCTTT. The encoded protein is CASSVVGALGTEAFF. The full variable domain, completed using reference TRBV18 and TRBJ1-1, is NAGVMQNPRHLVRRRGQEARLRCSPMKGHSHVYWYRQLPEEGLKFMVYLQKENIIDESGMPKERFSAEFPKEGPSILRIQQVVRGDSAAYFCASSVVGALGTEAFFGQGTRLTVV.

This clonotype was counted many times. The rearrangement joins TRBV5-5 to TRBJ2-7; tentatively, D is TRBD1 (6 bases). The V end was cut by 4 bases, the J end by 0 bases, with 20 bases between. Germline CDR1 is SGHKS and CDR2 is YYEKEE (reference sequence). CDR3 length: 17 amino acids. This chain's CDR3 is CASSPRVTGLHSYEQYF. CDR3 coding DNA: TGTGCCAGCAGCCCTAGAGTAACAGGGCTGCACTCCTACGAGCAGTACTTC.

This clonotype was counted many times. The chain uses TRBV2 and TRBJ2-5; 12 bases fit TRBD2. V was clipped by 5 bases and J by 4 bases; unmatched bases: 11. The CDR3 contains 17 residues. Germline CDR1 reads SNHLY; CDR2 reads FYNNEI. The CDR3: CASSTLAGGLGGETQYF. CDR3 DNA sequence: TGTGCCAGCAGTACTCTAGCGGGGGGGCTGGGCGGAGAGACCCAGTACTTC.

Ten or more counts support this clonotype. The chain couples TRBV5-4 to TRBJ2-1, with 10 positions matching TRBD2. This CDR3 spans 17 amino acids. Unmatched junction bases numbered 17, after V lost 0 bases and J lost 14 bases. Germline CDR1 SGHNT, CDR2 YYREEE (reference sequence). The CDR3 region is CASSLEASGRAEGRKFF. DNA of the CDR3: TGTGCCAGCAGCTTGGAGGCCAGCGGGAGGGCCGAAGGTAGGAAGTTCTTC.

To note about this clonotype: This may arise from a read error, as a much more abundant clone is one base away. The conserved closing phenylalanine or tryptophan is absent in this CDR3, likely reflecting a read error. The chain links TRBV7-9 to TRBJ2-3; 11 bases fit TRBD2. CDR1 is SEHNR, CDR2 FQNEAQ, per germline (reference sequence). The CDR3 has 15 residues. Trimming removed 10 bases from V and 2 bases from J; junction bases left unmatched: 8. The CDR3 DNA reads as TGTGCCACCGAAGGACTAGCGGGCTTCACAGATACGCAGTATTAT. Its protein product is CATEGLAGFTDTQYY.

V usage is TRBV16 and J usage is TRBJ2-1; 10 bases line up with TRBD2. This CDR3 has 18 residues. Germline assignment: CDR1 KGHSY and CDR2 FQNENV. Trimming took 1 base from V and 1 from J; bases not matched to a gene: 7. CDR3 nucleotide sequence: TGTGCCAGCAGCCAATTGGCTAGCGGGAGAGATTCCTACAATGAGCAGTTCTTC. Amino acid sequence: CASSQLASGRDSYNEQFF.